This TCR beta chain was retrieved from a study of blood T cells in healthy people across ages. Investigators took ten milliliters of peripheral blood from every donor. The use of a sample-barcoded 5' primer and a J-beta primer mix characterized a second PCR of about 7 to 12 cycles. MiXCR, applied by TCRdb to the 5' RACE reads, yields one record per CDR3 protein. The sample yields 850,000 to 1,000,000 distinct CDR3 sequences, under 50% seen once. Per the germline V gene, CDR1 is KGHDR and CDR2 is SFDVKD. The CDR3 covers 16 residues. The J segment lost 6 bases and the V segment lost 5 bases, leaving 9 bases of the junction unmatched.

The chain has TRBV24-1 and TRBJ2-3; TRBD2 agrees at 11 bases. The receptor was derived from a man aged 25-45 years in good health. Input material: blood. The CDR3 spells CATSVTSGALGDTQYF. In DNA form, the CDR3 reads TGTGCCACCAGTGTGACTAGCGGGGCCCTGGGGGATACGCAGTATTTT.